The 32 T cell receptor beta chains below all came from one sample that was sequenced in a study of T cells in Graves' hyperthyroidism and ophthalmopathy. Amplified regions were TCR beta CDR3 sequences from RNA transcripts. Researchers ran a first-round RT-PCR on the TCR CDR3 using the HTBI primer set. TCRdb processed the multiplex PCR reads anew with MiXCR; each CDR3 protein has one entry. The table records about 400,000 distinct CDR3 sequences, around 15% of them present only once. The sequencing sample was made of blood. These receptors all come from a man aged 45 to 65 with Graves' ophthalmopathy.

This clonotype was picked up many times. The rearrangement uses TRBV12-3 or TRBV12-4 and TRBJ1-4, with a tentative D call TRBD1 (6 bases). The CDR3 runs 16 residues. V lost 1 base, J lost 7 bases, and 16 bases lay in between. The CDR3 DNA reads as TGTGCCAGCAGTTTAGTAACAGGGACGGGAAGTGAAAAACTGTTTTTT. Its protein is CASSLVTGTGSEKLFF.

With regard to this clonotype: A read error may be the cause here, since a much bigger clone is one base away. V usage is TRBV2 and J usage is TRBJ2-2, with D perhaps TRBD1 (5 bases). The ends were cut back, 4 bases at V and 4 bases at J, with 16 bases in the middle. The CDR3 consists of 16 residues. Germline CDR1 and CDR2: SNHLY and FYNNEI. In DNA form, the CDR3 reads TGTGCCAGCAGTGTATTAAAGTGTCAGGGCACCGGGGAGCTGTTTTTT. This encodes CASSVLKCQGTGELFF.

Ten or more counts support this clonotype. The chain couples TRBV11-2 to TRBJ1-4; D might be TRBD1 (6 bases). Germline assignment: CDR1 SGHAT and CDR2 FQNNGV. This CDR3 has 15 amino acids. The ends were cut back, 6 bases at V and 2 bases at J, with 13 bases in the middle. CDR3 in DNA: TGTGCCAGCAGTTACCAGGGGACGACTAATGAAAAACTGTTTTTT. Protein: CASSYQGTTNEKLFF.

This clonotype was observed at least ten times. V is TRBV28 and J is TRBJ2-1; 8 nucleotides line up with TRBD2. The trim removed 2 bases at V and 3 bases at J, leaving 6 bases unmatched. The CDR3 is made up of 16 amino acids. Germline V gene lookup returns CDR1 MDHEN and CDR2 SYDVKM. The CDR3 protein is CASSLLGTRGYNEQFF. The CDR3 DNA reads TGTGCCAGCAGTTTACTCGGGACTAGGGGCTACAATGAGCAGTTCTTC. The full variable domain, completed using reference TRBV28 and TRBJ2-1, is DVKVTQSSRYLVKRTGEKVFLECVQDMDHENMFWYRQDPGLGLRLIYFSYDVKMKEKGDIPEGYSVSREKKERFSLILESASTNQTSMYLCASSLLGTRGYNEQFFGPGTRLTVL.

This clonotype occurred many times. The chain's CDR3 is CASTLLGLAGGNSYNEQFF. As DNA, the CDR3 is TGTGCCAGCACCCTCCTCGGACTAGCGGGAGGCAACTCCTACAATGAGCAGTTCTTC. This rearrangement joins TRBV27 to TRBJ2-1; 14 nucleotides match TRBD2. V shed 7 bases and J 0 bases; nucleotides not matched to a gene: 11. From germline, CDR1 is MNHEY and CDR2 SMNVEV (reference sequence). The CDR3 is made up of 19 amino acids.

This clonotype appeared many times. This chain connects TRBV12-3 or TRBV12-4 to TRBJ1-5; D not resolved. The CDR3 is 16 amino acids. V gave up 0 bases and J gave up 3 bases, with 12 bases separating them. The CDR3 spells CASSLAMQALNQPQHF. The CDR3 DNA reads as TGTGCCAGCAGTTTAGCGATGCAGGCACTCAATCAGCCCCAGCATTTT.

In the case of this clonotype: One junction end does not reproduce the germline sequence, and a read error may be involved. CDR3 sequence: CASGILRGANYNEQFF. The CDR3 DNA reads TGTGCCAGTGGTATACTCCGCGGAGCTAACTACAATGAGCAGTTCTTC. The chain uses TRBV19 and TRBJ2-1; D remains unclear. Germline assignment: CDR1 LNHDA and CDR2 SQIVND (reference sequence). This CDR3 has 16 residues.

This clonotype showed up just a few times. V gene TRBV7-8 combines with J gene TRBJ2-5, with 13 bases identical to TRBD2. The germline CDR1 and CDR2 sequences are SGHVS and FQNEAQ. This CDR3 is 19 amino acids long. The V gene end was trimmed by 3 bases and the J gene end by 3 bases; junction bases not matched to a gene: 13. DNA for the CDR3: TGTGCCAGCAGCTTGGAGTTGGGACTAGCGGGAACGCTAGAAGAGACCCAGTACTTC. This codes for CASSLELGLAGTLEETQYF.

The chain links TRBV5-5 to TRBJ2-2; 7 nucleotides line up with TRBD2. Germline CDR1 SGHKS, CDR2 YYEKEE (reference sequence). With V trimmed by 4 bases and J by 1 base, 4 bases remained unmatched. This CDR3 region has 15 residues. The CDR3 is CASSPASGNTGELFF. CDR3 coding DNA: TGTGCCAGCAGCCCAGCTAGCGGGAACACCGGGGAGCTGTTTTTT.

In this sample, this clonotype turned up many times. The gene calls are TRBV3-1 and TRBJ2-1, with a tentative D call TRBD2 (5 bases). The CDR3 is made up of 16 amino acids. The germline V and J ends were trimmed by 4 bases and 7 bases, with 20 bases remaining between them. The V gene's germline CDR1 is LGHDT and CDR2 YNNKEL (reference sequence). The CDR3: CASSLLKSGKGNEQFF. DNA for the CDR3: TGTGCCAGCAGCCTCCTCAAGTCGGGAAAGGGTAATGAGCAGTTCTTC.

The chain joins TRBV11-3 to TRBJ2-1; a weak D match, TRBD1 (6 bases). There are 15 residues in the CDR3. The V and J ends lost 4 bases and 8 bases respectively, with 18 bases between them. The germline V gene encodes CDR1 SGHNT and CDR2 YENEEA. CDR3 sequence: CASSSSVRGADEQFF. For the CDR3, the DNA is TGTGCCAGCAGCTCCTCAGTCAGGGGAGCGGATGAGCAGTTCTTC.

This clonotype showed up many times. The CDR3 DNA reads TGTGCCAGCTCACCCGGGGTCACAGAGACCCAGTACTTC. It translates to CASSPGVTETQYF. The chain carries TRBV18 and TRBJ2-5; a possible D gene is TRBD2 (5 bases). V lost 3 bases and J lost 4, with 9 bases in between. Germline assignment: CDR1 KGHSH and CDR2 LQKENI. This CDR3 spans 13 amino acids.

CDR3 loop: CASSLAGRDRVKETQYF. CDR3 in DNA: TGTGCCAGCAGCTTAGCCGGACGGGACAGGGTCAAAGAGACCCAGTACTTC. This rearrangement joins TRBV7-9 to TRBJ2-5; 9 bases map to TRBD1. Germline trimming cut 0 bases from V and 3 bases from J; bases unmatched to any gene: 8. The CDR3 sequence is 17 residues long. Germline loops: CDR1 SEHNR, CDR2 FQNEAQ (reference sequence).

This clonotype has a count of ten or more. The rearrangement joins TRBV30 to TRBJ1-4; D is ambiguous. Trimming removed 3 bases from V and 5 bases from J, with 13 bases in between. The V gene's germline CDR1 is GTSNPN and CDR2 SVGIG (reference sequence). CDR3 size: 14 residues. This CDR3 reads CAWSVIWQNEKLFF. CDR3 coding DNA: TGTGCCTGGAGCGTGATCTGGCAAAATGAAAAACTGTTTTTT.

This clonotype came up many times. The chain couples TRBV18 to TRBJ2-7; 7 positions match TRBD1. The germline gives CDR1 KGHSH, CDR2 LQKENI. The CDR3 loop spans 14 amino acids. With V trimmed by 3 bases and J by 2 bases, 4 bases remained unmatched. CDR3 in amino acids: CASSPGTAAYEQYF. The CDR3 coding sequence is TGTGCCAGCTCACCGGGGACAGCAGCCTACGAGCAGTACTTC.

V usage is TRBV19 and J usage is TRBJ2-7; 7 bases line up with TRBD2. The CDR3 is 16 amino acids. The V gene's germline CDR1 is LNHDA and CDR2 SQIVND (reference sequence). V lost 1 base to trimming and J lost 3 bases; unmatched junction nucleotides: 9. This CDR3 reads CASSIADRGSLYEQYF. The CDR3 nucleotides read TGTGCCAGTAGTATAGCGGACCGCGGGAGCCTCTACGAGCAGTACTTC.

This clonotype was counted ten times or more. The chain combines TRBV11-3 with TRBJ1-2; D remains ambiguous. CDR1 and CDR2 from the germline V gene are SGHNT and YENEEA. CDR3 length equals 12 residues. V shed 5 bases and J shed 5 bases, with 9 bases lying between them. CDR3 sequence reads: CASSHGRYGYTF. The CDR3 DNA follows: TGTGCCAGCAGCCACGGACGGTATGGCTACACCTTC.

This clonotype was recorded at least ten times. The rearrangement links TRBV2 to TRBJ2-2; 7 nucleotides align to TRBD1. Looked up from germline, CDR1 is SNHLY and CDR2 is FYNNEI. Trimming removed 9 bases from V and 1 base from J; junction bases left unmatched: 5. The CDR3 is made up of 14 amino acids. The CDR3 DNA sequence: TGTGCCAGTGTCCGGGACAGGAACACCGGGGAGCTGTTTTTT. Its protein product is CASVRDRNTGELFF.

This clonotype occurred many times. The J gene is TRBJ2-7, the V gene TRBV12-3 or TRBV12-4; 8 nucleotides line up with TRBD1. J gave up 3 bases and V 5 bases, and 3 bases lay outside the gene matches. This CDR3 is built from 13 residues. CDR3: CASSPTGDYEQYF. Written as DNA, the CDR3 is TGTGCCAGCAGTCCGACAGGGGACTACGAGCAGTACTTC.

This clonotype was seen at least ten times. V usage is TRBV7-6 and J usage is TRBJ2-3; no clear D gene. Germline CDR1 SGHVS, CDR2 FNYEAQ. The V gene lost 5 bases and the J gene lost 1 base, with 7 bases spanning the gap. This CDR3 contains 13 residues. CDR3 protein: CASSSSRTDTQYF. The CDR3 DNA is TGTGCCAGCAGCAGTAGCCGCACAGATACGCAGTATTTT.

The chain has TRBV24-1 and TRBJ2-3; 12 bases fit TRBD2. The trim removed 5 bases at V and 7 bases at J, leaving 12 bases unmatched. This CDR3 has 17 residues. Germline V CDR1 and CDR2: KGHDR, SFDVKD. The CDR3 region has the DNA TGTGCCACCAGTGGCATGCGACTAGCGGGAGTTAGTAATACGCAGTATTTT. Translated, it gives CATSGMRLAGVSNTQYF.

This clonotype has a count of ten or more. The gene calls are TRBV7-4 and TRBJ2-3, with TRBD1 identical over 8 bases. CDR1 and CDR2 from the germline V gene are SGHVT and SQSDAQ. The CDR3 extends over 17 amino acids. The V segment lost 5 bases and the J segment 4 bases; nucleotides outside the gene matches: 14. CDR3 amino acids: CASSTDRVLFCADTQYF. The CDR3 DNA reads TGTGCCAGCAGCACGGACAGGGTTCTCTTTTGCGCAGATACGCAGTATTTT.

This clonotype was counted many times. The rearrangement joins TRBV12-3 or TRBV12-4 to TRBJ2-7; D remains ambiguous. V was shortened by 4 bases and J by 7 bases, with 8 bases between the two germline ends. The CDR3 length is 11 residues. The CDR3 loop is CASSYEWEQYF. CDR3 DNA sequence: TGTGCCAGCAGTTACGAGTGGGAGCAGTACTTC.

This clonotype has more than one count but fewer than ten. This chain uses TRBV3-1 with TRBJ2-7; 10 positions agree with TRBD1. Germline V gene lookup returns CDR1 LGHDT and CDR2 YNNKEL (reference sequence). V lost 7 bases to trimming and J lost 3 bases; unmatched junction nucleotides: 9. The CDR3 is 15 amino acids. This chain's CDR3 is CASNRRGTGDYEQYF. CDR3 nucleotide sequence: TGTGCCAGCAACCGACGGGGGACAGGGGACTACGAGCAGTACTTC.

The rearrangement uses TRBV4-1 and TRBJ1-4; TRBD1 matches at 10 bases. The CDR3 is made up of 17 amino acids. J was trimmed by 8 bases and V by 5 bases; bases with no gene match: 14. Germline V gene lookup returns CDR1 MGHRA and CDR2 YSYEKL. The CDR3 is CASSYPPRTGGGEKLFF. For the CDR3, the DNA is TGCGCCAGCAGCTACCCTCCTCGGACAGGGGGGGGAGAAAAACTGTTTTTT.

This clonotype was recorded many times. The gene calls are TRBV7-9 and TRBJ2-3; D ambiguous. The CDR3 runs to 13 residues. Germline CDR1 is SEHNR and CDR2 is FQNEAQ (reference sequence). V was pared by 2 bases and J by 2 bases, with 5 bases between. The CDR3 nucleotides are TGTGCCAGCAGCTTACAGAACACAGATACGCAGTATTTT. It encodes CASSLQNTDTQYF.

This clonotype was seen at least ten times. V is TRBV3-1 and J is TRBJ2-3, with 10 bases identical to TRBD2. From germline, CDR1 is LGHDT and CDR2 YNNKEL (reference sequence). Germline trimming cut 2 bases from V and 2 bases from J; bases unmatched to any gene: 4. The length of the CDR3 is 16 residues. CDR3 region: CASSQQREGTTDTQYF. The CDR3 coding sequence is TGTGCCAGCAGCCAACAGCGGGAGGGTACCACAGATACGCAGTATTTT.

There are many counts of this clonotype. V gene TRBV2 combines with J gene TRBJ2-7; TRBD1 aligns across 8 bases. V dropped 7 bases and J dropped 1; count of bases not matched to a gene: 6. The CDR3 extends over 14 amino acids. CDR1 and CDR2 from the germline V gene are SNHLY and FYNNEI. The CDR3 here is CASKRQGSSYEQYF. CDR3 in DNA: TGTGCCAGCAAACGACAGGGGTCATCCTACGAGCAGTACTTC.

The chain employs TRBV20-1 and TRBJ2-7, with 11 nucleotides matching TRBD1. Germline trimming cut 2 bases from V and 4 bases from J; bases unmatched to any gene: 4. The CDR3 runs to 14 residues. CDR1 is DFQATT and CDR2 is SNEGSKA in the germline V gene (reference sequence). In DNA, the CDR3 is TGCAGTGCTAGAACAGGACAGGGGGCTTACGAGCAGTACTTC. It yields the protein CSARTGQGAYEQYF.

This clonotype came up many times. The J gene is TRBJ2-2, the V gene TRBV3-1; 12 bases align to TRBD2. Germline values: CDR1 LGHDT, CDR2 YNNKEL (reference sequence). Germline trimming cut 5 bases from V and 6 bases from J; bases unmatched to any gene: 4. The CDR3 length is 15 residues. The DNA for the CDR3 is TGTGCCAGCAGCTACTCTAGCGGGAGGGCCGGGGAGCTGTTTTTT. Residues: CASSYSSGRAGELFF.

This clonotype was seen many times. The DNA of the CDR3 is TGCAGTGCTAGAGTGTCTCCTAGCGGCTCCTACAATGAGCAGTTCTTC. Translation gives CSARVSPSGSYNEQFF. The chain joins TRBV20-1 to TRBJ2-1; TRBD2 matches 7 bases. The germline CDR1 and CDR2 sequences are DFQATT and SNEGSKA (reference sequence). The junction had 6 bases not matched to a gene; V was cut back by 1 base and J by 0 bases. CDR3 length: 16 amino acids.

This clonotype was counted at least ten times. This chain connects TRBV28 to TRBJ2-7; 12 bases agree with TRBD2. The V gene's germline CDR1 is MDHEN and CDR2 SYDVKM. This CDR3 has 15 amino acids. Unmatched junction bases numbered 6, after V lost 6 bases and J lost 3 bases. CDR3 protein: CASRLAGGPNYEQYF. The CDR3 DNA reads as TGTGCCAGCAGACTAGCGGGAGGACCCAACTACGAGCAGTACTTC.